Listed below are T cell receptor beta chains from one sample, sequenced in a study of blood T cell repertoires in COVID-19. The table came from immunoSEQ multiplex PCR; TCRdb's copy has only in-frame clones and leaves some out. Of around 150,000 clones detected, about 74% appear once; the ten largest clones hold approximately 15%. The sequenced sample was peripheral blood. The receptors here all came from a man aged 50 to 59 with acute or convalescent COVID-19. Each CDR3 is given with its conserved first and last residue. D genes are given only for firm matches. Expanded clones get a size class; other rows say once, few or many, or leave the size out.

v_call	d_call	clone_size	j_call	cdr3_nt	cdr3_aa
TRBV10-1	-	-	TRBJ2-1	TGCGCCAGCAGTGAATCCTCCGGGGGAAGTTCCTACAATGAGCAGTTCTTC	CASSESSGGSSYNEQFF
TRBV19	TRBD1	-	TRBJ2-2	TGTGCCAGTACTACAGGGGTTCGCACCGGGGAGCTGTTTTTT	CASTTGVRTGELFF
TRBV6-2/TRBV6-3	TRBD2	-	TRBJ2-3	TGTGCCAGCAGTTACCGAGCGGGGGGGGAAGATAGCACAGATACGCAGTATTTT	CASSYRAGGEDSTDTQYF
TRBV6-1	TRBD1	-	TRBJ1-4	TGTGCCAGCAGTGAAGCGTACGGCGGGACAGGGAGGGAAAAACTGTTTTTT	CASSEAYGGTGREKLFF
TRBV10-3	-	once	TRBJ2-1	TGTGCCATCAGTGAGTCTCTCCGGGAGTACAATGAGCAGTTCTTC	CAISESLREYNEQFF
TRBV5-3	TRBD1	few	TRBJ1-1	TGTGCCAGAAGATCGGGACAGGGAGGAACTGAAGCTTTCTTT	CARRSGQGGTEAFF
TRBV19	TRBD1	-	TRBJ1-4	TGTGCCAGTAGCGATCCAAGAGGGGACAGGGGCGAAAAACTGTTTTTT	CASSDPRGDRGEKLFF
TRBV11-2	-	-	TRBJ1-1	TGTGCCAGCAGCTTCTTGACAGGAGAGAACACTGAAGCTTTCTTT	CASSFLTGENTEAFF
TRBV10-3	TRBD1	-	TRBJ2-5	TGTGCCATCAGCAGGGGGAACCAAGAGACCCAGTACTTC	CAISRGNQETQYF
TRBV29-1	-	-	TRBJ1-2	TGCAGCGTTGACCCCGACACCTATGGCTACACCTTC	CSVDPDTYGYTF
TRBV23-1	TRBD1	-	TRBJ2-7	TGCGCCAGCAGTCAATCTCGGGACAGGGGGAACTACGAGCAGTACTTC	CASSQSRDRGNYEQYF
TRBV18	-	-	TRBJ2-3	TGTGCCAGCTCGCCCGGAGCGGAGGGGACAGATACGCAGTATTTT	CASSPGAEGTDTQYF
TRBV7-8	TRBD2	-	TRBJ2-5	TGTGCCAGCAGCTTAAACCTAGCGGTCGAGACCCAGTACTTC	CASSLNLAVETQYF
TRBV3-1/TRBV3-2	TRBD2	-	TRBJ2-1	TGTGCCAGCAGCACCGGGACTAGCGGGGGGAATGAGCAGTTCTTC	CASSTGTSGGNEQFF
TRBV4-1	-	-	TRBJ1-1	TGCGCCAGCAGCCAAGAGCCAGGGGATGGAGCTTTCTTT	CASSQEPGDGAFF
TRBV18	-	-	TRBJ1-4	TGTGCCAGCTCCGAATCCCAGGGTGAAAAACTGTTTTTT	CASSESQGEKLFF
TRBV27	-	-	TRBJ2-2	TGTGCCAGCAGTTTATTACGGAAAGGAGGAGGGGAGCTGTTTTTT	CASSLLRKGGGELFF
TRBV7-6	-	-	TRBJ2-3	TGTGCCAGCAGCTTATTAGCTCCCACAGATACGCAGTATTTT	CASSLLAPTDTQYF
TRBV3-1/TRBV3-2	TRBD1	-	TRBJ1-5	TGTGCCAGCAGCCAAGATAGGGGGCTTCAGCCCCAGCATTTT	CASSQDRGLQPQHF
TRBV6-5	-	-	TRBJ2-7	TGTGCCAGCAGCCTAAGCCGGGCCTACGAGCAGTACTTC	CASSLSRAYEQYF
TRBV2	TRBD1	-	TRBJ1-4	TGTGCCAGCGGACAGGGGACAACTAATGAAAAACTGTTTTTT	CASGQGTTNEKLFF
TRBV5-8	-	-	TRBJ1-2	TGTGCCAGCAGCTTGACGTTGAGCTATGGCTACACCTTC	CASSLTLSYGYTF
TRBV4-1	-	-	TRBJ1-2	TGCGCCAGCAGCCAAGATCAGGGGACCAACTATGGCTACACCTTC	CASSQDQGTNYGYTF
TRBV11-2	-	-	TRBJ2-6	TGTGCCAGCAGCCTATCGAGCTCTGGGGCCAACGTCCTGACTTTC	CASSLSSSGANVLTF
TRBV7-8	TRBD2	-	TRBJ2-3	TGTGCCAGCAGCTTAGAAAGGACTAGCGGGGGGAGCACAGATACGCAGTATTTT	CASSLERTSGGSTDTQYF
TRBV5-1	TRBD1	once	TRBJ2-2	TGCGCCAGCAGTTATCCGGGACAGGGGGCTAACACCGGGGAGCTGTTTTTT	CASSYPGQGANTGELFF
TRBV7-9	TRBD1	once	TRBJ1-4	TGTGCCAGCAGCTTATTTACCCGACAGGGGACAACTAATGAAAAACTGTTTTTT	CASSLFTRQGTTNEKLFF
TRBV27	-	few	TRBJ1-6	TGTGCCAGCAGTTTCAGAGGGAATTCACCCCTCCACTTT	CASSFRGNSPLHF
TRBV30	-	-	TRBJ1-3	TGTGCCTGGAAAGCGGCAGGAAACACCATATATTTT	CAWKAAGNTIYF
TRBV3-1/TRBV3-2	-	-	TRBJ1-2	TGTGCCAGCAGCCTAGGTGAGCAGGCCTCCACCTTC	CASSLGEQASTF
TRBV4-1	TRBD1	few	TRBJ2-7	TGCGCCAGCAGCCCCCAGGGGGCGGTCAACGAGCAGTACTTC	CASSPQGAVNEQYF
TRBV15	-	-	TRBJ2-1	TGTGCCACCAGCGGTGGGTACAGAAACAATGAGCAGTTCTTC	CATSGGYRNNEQFF